The 10 T cell receptor beta chains below all came from one sample that was sequenced in a study of PD-1 blockade in classical Hodgkin lymphoma. Relapse after autologous stem cell transplantation occurred in every patient, and brentuximab vedotin exposure varied. Profiled with immunoSEQ multiplex PCR; TCRdb holds only in-frame clones, not every one. The sample gives tens of thousands of clones, about 82% of which show up once; roughly 9.8% is in the top ten. The source material was peripheral blood mononuclear cells (PBMCs), sampled at baseline. The receptors here all came from a human donor with classical Hodgkin lymphoma.

The V call is TRBV11-2, the J call TRBJ1-2; D is possibly TRBD1 (5 bases). CDR1 is SGHAT, CDR2 FQNNGV, per germline. V shed 2 bases and J shed 8 bases, with 27 bases lying between them. The CDR3 has 18 residues. The CDR3 region is CASSLRDVTAGSREGYTF. DNA for the CDR3: TGTGCCAGCAGCTTACGGGACGTTACTGCCGGGTCCCGTGAAGGCTACACCTTC.

This sequence joins TRBV2 and TRBJ1-6; no firm D call. The CDR3 runs 16 residues. Germline loops: CDR1 SNHLY, CDR2 FYNNEI. V shed 1 base and J shed 8 bases, with 15 bases lying between them. This chain's CDR3 is CASSEEFVAGYSPLHF. CDR3 DNA: TGTGCCAGCAGTGAAGAATTCGTTGCAGGTTATTCACCCCTCCACTTT. Using reference TRBV2 and TRBJ1-6 for the parts outside the CDR3, the full variable domain is EPEVTQTPSHQVTQMGQEVILRCVPISNHLYFYWYRQILGQKVEFLVSFYNNEISEKSEIFDDQFSVERPDGSNFTLKIRSTKLEDSAMYFCASSEEFVAGYSPLHFGNGTRLTVT.

As to this clone: The germline gene is not matched at one end of the junction; a read error may be the cause. V gene TRBV18 combines with J gene TRBJ2-5; D gene unclear. The CDR3 contains 10 residues. In germline, CDR1 is KGHSH, CDR2 LQKENI. The CDR3 is CASSQETQYF. The CDR3 bases are TGTGCCAGTTCACAAGAGACCCAGTACTTC. Variable domain in full (rest from reference TRBV18 and TRBJ2-5): NAGVMQNPRHLVRRRGQEARLRCSPMKGHSHVYWYRQLPEEGLKFMVYLQKENIIDESGMPKERFSAEFPKEGPSILRIQQVVRGDSAAYFCASSQETQYFGPGTRLLVL.

The chain links TRBV9 to TRBJ1-4, with D possibly TRBD1 on 5 matching bases. V lost 0 bases and J lost 10, with 13 bases in between. CDR1 and CDR2 (germline): SGDLS, YYNGEE. The CDR3 has 14 amino acids. CDR3 in amino acids: CASSVEGDGRKLFF. For the CDR3, the DNA is TGTGCCAGCAGCGTAGAAGGGGATGGGAGAAAACTGTTTTTT.

This clone was seen a single time. This chain uses TRBV2 with TRBJ1-2; 8 nucleotides match TRBD1. The CDR3 sequence is 13 residues long. With V trimmed by 9 bases and J by 8 bases, 11 bases remained unmatched. Germline CDR1 is SNHLY and CDR2 is FYNNEI. The CDR3 region has the DNA TGTGCCAGTGAGATCACTCCAGGGGGCGGCTACACCTTC. It translates to CASEITPGGGYTF.

This sequence joins TRBV5-1 and TRBJ2-7; TRBD2 might be the D (6 bases). The germline CDR1 and CDR2 sequences are SGHRS and YFSETQ. The CDR3 runs to 15 residues. V was pared by 0 bases and J by 2 bases, with 12 bases between. The CDR3 nucleotides read TGCGCCAGCAGCTTGGAGGCTAGCGAGACCTACGAGCAGTACTTC. Translating it yields CASSLEASETYEQYF.

This clone was counted a single time. V usage is TRBV7-9 and J usage is TRBJ2-5; 9 nucleotides align to TRBD2. The trim removed 0 bases at V and 4 bases at J, leaving 3 bases unmatched. Germline assignment: CDR1 SEHNR and CDR2 FQNEAQ (reference sequence). The CDR3 has 15 amino acids. The CDR3 bases are TGTGCCAGCAGCTTAGCTGCGGGAGGGAGAGAGACCCAGTACTTC. Amino acids: CASSLAAGGRETQYF.

V and J are TRBV9 and TRBJ1-2; D gene uncertain. CDR3 length: 15 amino acids. Trimming cost V 4 bases and J 10 bases, with 23 bases left between them. The germline gives CDR1 SGDLS, CDR2 YYNGEE. The CDR3 bases are TGTGCCAGCAGCCCCCCGGGAGGGCAATGGGCTGCCTACACCTTC. Protein product: CASSPPGGQWAAYTF.

This clone has only one observation. This rearrangement joins TRBV27 to TRBJ2-3, with 10 bases lining up with TRBD2. CDR1 MNHEY and CDR2 SMNVEV come from the germline V gene (reference sequence). The ends lost 7 bases at V and 0 bases at J; junction bases unmatched: 7. This CDR3 comprises 16 residues. Here the CDR3 DNA reads TGTGCCAGCACCATGAGGGGACTAGCGAGCACAGATACGCAGTATTTT. Translated, it gives CASTMRGLASTDTQYF.

This chain connects TRBV7-2 to TRBJ2-3; the match to TRBD2 covers 13 bases. CDR1 and CDR2 (germline): SGHTA, FQGNSA. V lost 5 bases, J lost 3 bases, and 2 bases stayed unmatched. The CDR3 has 15 residues. The CDR3 loop is CASSRTSGRTDTQYF. The DNA of the CDR3 is TGTGCCAGCAGCCGGACTAGCGGGAGAACAGATACGCAGTATTTT.